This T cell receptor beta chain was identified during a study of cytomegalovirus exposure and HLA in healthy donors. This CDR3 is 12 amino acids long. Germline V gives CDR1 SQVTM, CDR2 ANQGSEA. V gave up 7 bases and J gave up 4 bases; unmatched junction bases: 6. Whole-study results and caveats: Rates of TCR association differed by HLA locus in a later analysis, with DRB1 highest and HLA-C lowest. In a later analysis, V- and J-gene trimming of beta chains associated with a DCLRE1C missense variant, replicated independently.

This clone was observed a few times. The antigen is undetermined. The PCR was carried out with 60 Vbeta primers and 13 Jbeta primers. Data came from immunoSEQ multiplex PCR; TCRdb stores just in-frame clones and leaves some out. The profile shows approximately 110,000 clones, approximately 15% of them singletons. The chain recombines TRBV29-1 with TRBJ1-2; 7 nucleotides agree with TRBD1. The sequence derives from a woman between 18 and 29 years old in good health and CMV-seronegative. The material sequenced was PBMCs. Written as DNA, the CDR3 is TGCAGCGCAGACAGGGTCGGCTATGGCTACACCTTC. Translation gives CSADRVGYGYTF.